These 10 T cell receptor beta chains originate from one sample sequenced in a study of cytomegalovirus exposure and HLA in healthy donors. Primers: 60 Vbeta forward and 13 Jbeta reverse. Method: immunoSEQ multiplex PCR; TCRdb's copy keeps in-frame clones and lacks some. The top ten hold roughly 2% of the sample, which has fewer than 350,000 clones, roughly 90% seen once. Sequencing used PBMCs. These receptors originate from a woman aged 18-35 years in good health and CMV-seronegative.

This clone has just a few counts. This chain joins TRBV27 and TRBJ2-7, with TRBD1 identical over 12 bases. V lost 10 bases, J lost 6 bases, and 10 bases stayed unmatched. The germline CDR1 and CDR2 sequences are MNHEY and SMNVEV (reference sequence). The CDR3 length is 14 residues. CDR3 sequence reads: CATRSGTGGSEQYF. The CDR3 DNA reads as TGTGCCACGAGATCCGGGACAGGGGGCTCCGAGCAGTACTTC.

There are a few counts of this clone. The rearrangement uses TRBV5-4 and TRBJ2-1, with D tentatively TRBD1 (6 bases). Germline-derived CDR1 and CDR2 are SGHNT and YYREEE (reference sequence). V was shortened by 5 bases and J by 4 bases, with 16 bases between the two germline ends. The CDR3 sequence is 15 residues long. The chain's CDR3 is CASSWTDGLYNEQFF. As DNA, the CDR3 is TGTGCCAGCAGTTGGACAGATGGACTTTACAATGAGCAGTTCTTC.

CDR3 bases: TGCGCCAGCAGCTTACAGAACTATGGCTACACCTTC. It codes for CASSLQNYGYTF. V usage is TRBV5-1 and J usage is TRBJ1-2; no reliable D call. Germline lookup yields CDR1 SGHRS and CDR2 YFSETQ. CDR3 length equals 12 residues. The V end was cut by 2 bases, the J end by 2 bases, with 4 bases between.

The chain couples TRBV7-6 to TRBJ1-5; 7 bases are a match to TRBD1. V trimming: 3 bases; J trimming: 5 bases; junction bases outside the gene matches: 4. Germline V gene sequence: CDR1 SGHVS, CDR2 FNYEAQ. CDR3 length equals 14 residues. CDR3 residues: CASSLTDRDQPQHF. CDR3 DNA: TGTGCCAGCAGCTTGACTGACAGGGATCAGCCCCAGCATTTT.

V usage is TRBV5-4 and J usage is TRBJ2-4, with D perhaps TRBD2 (5 bases). Germline V gives CDR1 SGHNT, CDR2 YYREEE (reference sequence). The V gene lost 2 bases and the J gene lost 0 bases, with 6 bases spanning the gap. This CDR3 is 14 amino acids long. The chain's CDR3 is CASSFREAKNIQYF. The CDR3, as DNA: TGTGCCAGCAGCTTTCGGGAAGCCAAAAACATTCAGTACTTC.

The V and J genes are TRBV9 and TRBJ2-1, with D possibly TRBD2 on 7 matching bases. The CDR3 has 16 residues. The germline V and J ends were trimmed by 4 bases and 7 bases, with 21 bases remaining between them. Germline values: CDR1 SGDLS, CDR2 YYNGEE. The CDR3 loop reads CASSLLEGGLVNEQFF. The CDR3 nucleotides read TGTGCCAGCAGCCTACTCGAGGGGGGGCTTGTAAATGAGCAGTTCTTC.

The J gene is TRBJ2-1, the V gene TRBV5-1; 9 bases match TRBD2. The CDR3 runs to 16 residues. Germline CDR1 is SGHRS and CDR2 is YFSETQ. The J segment lost 4 bases and the V segment lost 0 bases, leaving 5 bases of the junction unmatched. For the CDR3, the DNA is TGCGCCAGCAGCTTGGCCTTGCGGGGGGGATACAATGAGCAGTTCTTC. Protein sequence: CASSLALRGGYNEQFF.

This chain joins TRBV13 and TRBJ2-5, with TRBD2 matching over 10 bases. V lost 4 bases, J lost 5 bases, and 7 bases stayed unmatched. This CDR3 is 15 amino acids long. The germline V gene encodes CDR1 PRHDT and CDR2 FYEKMQ (reference sequence). As DNA, the CDR3 is TGTGCCAGCAGCTCACTTGGGACTAGCGAGGAGACCCAGTACTTC. Translation: CASSSLGTSEETQYF.

This clone has just a few counts. The chain combines TRBV18 with TRBJ1-6, with 8 bases aligning to TRBD1. Germline CDR1 KGHSH, CDR2 LQKENI. The CDR3 extends over 14 amino acids. The junction had 11 bases not matched to a gene; V was cut back by 3 bases and J by 16 bases. The CDR3 DNA sequence: TGTGCCAGCTCACCTGGACAGGGCCCCTTAGGGCTCCACTTT. As protein: CASSPGQGPLGLHF.

This clone was counted a few times. This chain uses TRBV2 with TRBJ1-5, with TRBD1 as a possible D gene (5 bases). V dropped 7 bases and J dropped 2 bases, with 12 bases sitting between them. The germline gives CDR1 SNHLY, CDR2 FYNNEI. The CDR3 consists of 14 residues. The CDR3 DNA follows: TGTGCCAGCAAGGGGATTCAGGGCAATCAGCCCCAGCATTTT. Translation: CASKGIQGNQPQHF. Variable domain in full (rest from reference TRBV2 and TRBJ1-5): EPEVTQTPSHQVTQMGQEVILRCVPISNHLYFYWYRQILGQKVEFLVSFYNNEISEKSEIFDDQFSVERPDGSNFTLKIRSTKLEDSAMYFCASKGIQGNQPQHFGDGTRLSIL.